This T cell receptor (beta chain) comes out of a study of shared clonotypes between healthy human individuals. Naive CD8 cells lacked CD45RO and underwent positive selection for CCR7, leaving out terminally differentiated effector memory CD45RA+ cells. As processed by the authors: There were no quality scores in the junction-only immunoSEQ sequences, so filtering differed. Measured with immunoSEQ multiplex PCR; TCRdb has only the in-frame clones, and not every one. V and J calls and clone size come straight from that table; D and trimming were deduced from the DNA. The data show around 600,000 clones, with roughly 95% seen just once and over 0.1% held by the top ten. V was clipped by 5 bases and J by 6 bases, with 19 bases between them. The CDR3 covers 15 residues. The germline gives CDR1 SGHDT, CDR2 YYEEEE.

The clonotype was recovered from a woman aged 25-40 years in good health. The sequenced material came from naive CD8+ T cells sorted from blood. The rearrangement links TRBV5-6 to TRBJ2-3, with TRBD2 as a possible D gene (5 bases). The CDR3: CASRDVHRGSDTQYF. For the CDR3, the DNA is TGTGCCAGCAGAGACGTGCATCGTGGGAGTGATACGCAGTATTTT.